This T cell receptor (beta chain) was identified during a study of T-cell reconstitution after alpha-beta-depleted transplantation in children (dated by TCRdb to 2016 to 2017). A note on the overall study: T-cell immune reconstitution after TCRalphabeta/CD19-depleted allogeneic hematopoietic cell transplantation in children was quantitatively tracked in the study by means of TCR repertoire profiling.

This clonotype appeared many times. Its antigen has not been determined. No qualities accompany the bases; no much larger clone lies one base away. CDR1 SGHRS and CDR2 YFSETQ were looked up in the germline V gene. V loses 7 bases, J loses 9 bases, and the germline ends lie 26 bases apart. Including the terminal cysteine and phenylalanine, the CDR3 comprises 16 residues. Left in the record is the CDR3 DNA by itself, 48 bases read in frame from the first base. Library method: PCR. For sequencing, an Illumina HiSeq 2500 was employed. TCR libraries were prepared with molecular barcoding, using unique molecular identifiers to normalize TCRbeta repertoire quantification. TCRdb cleaned the public reads at Q25 with fastp, built clones with MiXCR and kept in-frame beta chains. A single entry per CDR3 protein holds the most common genes and DNA from its merged rows. For this sample there are over 70,000 distinct CDR3 sequences; 7% to 9% appear just once. The biggest ten clones account for 6.9% of the sample.

The TCR was taken from a human donor who donated a stem cell graft to a child with congenital amegakaryocytic thrombocytopenia. The sequenced sample was PBMCs from the stem cell graft donor, obtained from the stem cell graft. This chain is built from TRBV5-1 and TRBJ2-1; the D gene is possibly TRBD1 or TRBD2, each agreeing over 5 bases. The base sequence is TGCGCCAGCCAGCCCGGGGCGGGCAAAGGATTCACTGAGCAGTTCTTC. The encoded protein is CASQPGAGKGFTEQFF.